A selection of T cell receptor beta chains follows, all from one sample in a study of cytomegalovirus exposure and HLA in healthy donors. The method was immunoSEQ multiplex PCR; TCRdb's version includes in-frame clones alone and lacks a portion of them. The sample yields 100,000 to 140,000 clones, less than 80% seen once. The sequencing input was PBMCs. The receptors were sampled from a man aged 30 to 39 in good health and CMV-seronegative. The conserved cysteine and the conserved F or W are not part of the CDR3 here.

TRBV5-1,TRBJ2-3,ASSLERGTDTQY
TRBV6-1,TRBJ2-7,ASSEMWTVSSYEQY
TRBV18,TRBJ1-2,ASSEQGYFGYT
TRBV7-9,TRBJ2-1,ASSLRTSGGDEQF
TRBV5-1,TRBJ2-5,ASSQAGTGQETQY
TRBV18,TRBJ1-4,ASSPTGTNEKLF
TRBV4-1,TRBJ2-1,ASSQVTGGGAYNEQF
TRBV2,TRBJ2-3,ASSTLARSTDTQY
TRBV7-9,TRBJ2-2,ASSLDSPTRELF
TRBV5-1,TRBJ2-5,ASSRGSLGQETQY
TRBV6-5,TRBJ2-5,ASSISGIETQY
TRBV19,TRBJ2-3,ASSRASGYTDTQY
TRBV5-4,TRBJ2-3,ASSPSGGPTDTQY
TRBV27,TRBJ2-2,ASSSRLASGELF
TRBV21-1,TRBJ1-5,ASSKDRGDLGNQPQH
TRBV12-1,NA,ASSPVTGPIYEQY
TRBV5-1,TRBJ1-1,ASSSQGGSNTEAF